The present T cell receptor (beta chain) was sequenced within a study of cytomegalovirus exposure and HLA in healthy donors. Findings and limits, study-wide: Productive status was seen about 87% or about 30% of the time for most TCR beta V segments in an earlier analysis. Beyond CMV serostatus, there was no information to go on about immune exposure. Other equally common chains were less clonally expanded than HLA-associated TCR beta chains, a later analysis showed.

From germline, CDR1 is ENHRY and CDR2 SYGVKD. This CDR3 has 11 amino acids. The V and J ends lost 11 bases and 8 bases respectively, with 13 bases between them. Comment on this clone: Its antigen is not known.

In the PCR, 60 Vbeta and 13 Jbeta primers were used. Method: immunoSEQ multiplex PCR; TCRdb's copy keeps in-frame clones and lacks some. This table has a few hundred thousand clones, 82% appearing once. This clonotype was sampled from a woman in her 40s in good health and CMV-seronegative. The chain couples TRBV10-3 to TRBJ2-1; possible D gene TRBD2, 7 bases. Sequences were obtained from PBMCs. CDR3 loop: CASGGRDEQFF. The CDR3 DNA is TGTGCCTCCGGGGGGCGGGATGAGCAGTTCTTC.